This TCR beta chain was captured by sequencing in a study of T cells in localized non-small cell lung cancer. A note on this clone: Its antigen is still unknown.

Only in-frame clones appear in the TCRdb table, and some are missing; sequencing was by immunoSEQ multiplex PCR. The repertoire has roughly 17,000 clones, about 86% of them found once; the top ten carry around a third. Notes on the study in general: T cell clonality was highest in uninvolved adjacent lung, above tumor. Appearing in adjacent lung were a median approximately 50 of the top 100 tumor clones. Investigators sequenced only a single tumor region, leaving heterogeneity possible.

With 2 bases removed from V and 5 bases from J, the gap between germline ends came to 10 bases. CDR3 size: 13 residues. CDR1 is SGHKS and CDR2 is YYEKEE in the germline V gene (reference sequence). The receptor was isolated from a male donor at least 60 years old with stage III lung adenocarcinoma. This chain uses TRBV5-5 with TRBJ2-5; D is perhaps TRBD1 (6 bases). The specimen comprised peripheral blood, sampled before any cancer treatment. The CDR3 spells CASSFQGPETQYF. The CDR3 DNA reads as TGTGCCAGCAGCTTTCAGGGGCCGGAGACCCAGTACTTC.